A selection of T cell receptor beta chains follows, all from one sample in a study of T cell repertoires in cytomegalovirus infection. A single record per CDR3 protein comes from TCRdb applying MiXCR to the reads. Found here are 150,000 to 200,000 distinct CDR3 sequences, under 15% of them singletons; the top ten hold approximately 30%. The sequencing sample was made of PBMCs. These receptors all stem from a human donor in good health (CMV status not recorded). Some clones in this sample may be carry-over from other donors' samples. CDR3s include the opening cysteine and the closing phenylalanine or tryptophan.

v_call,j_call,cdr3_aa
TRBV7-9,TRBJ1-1,CASSLVAHTEAFF
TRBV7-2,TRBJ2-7,CASSEARGGEQYF
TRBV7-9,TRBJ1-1,CASSFGTVGAFF
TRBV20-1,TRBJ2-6,CSARGLAGGPTGANVLTF
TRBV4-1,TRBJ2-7,CASSQVGTGGSPYEQYF
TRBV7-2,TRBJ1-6,CASSLQGSYNSPLHF
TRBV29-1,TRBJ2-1,CSVEIYNEQFF
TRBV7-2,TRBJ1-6,CASSLRQGSNSPLHF
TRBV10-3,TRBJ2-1,CAIRGDGTSGFSSSYNEQFF
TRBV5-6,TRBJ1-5,CASSLGTAKGNQPQHF
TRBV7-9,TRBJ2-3,CASSPPRDAYTDTQYF
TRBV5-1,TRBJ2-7,CASSLENSGRNEQYF
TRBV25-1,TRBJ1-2,CASSEGQAAGYGYTF
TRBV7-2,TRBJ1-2,CASPFREGSNYGYTF
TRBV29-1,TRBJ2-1,CSVEGLAGQSSYNEQFF
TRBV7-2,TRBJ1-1,CASSSYGGMNTEAFF
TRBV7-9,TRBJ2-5,CASSLQLRSHQETQYF
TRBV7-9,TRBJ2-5,CASSTGSQGTQYF
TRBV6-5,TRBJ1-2,CASSRGGDYTF
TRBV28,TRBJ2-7,CASSMDRVLREQYF
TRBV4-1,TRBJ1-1,CASSQGQGATEAFF
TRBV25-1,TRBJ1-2,CASSEYGDRGYTF
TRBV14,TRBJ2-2,CASSQAFSGRNTGELFF
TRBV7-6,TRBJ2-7,CASSPGAERGFYEQYF
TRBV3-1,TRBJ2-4,CASSPRAAGANIQYF
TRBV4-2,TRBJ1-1,CASSQDVLMNTEAFF
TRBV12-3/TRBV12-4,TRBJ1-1,CASSYGGSGNTEAFF
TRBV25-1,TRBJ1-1,CASSVQVNTEAFF
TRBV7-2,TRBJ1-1,CASSEWGYTEAFF
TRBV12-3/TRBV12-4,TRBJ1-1,CGSGLGSTEAFF
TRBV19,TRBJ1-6,CASSITSGRRPDNSPLHF
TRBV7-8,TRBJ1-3,CASSLSAGSGNTIYF
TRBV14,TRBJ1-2,CASSQGLESRKNYGYTF
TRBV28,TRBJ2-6,CASSLGGQRGANVLTF
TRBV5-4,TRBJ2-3,CASSRAGGRGPTDTQYF
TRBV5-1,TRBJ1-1,CASSLVGGFGMVNTEAFF
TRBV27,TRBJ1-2,CASRRGASYTF
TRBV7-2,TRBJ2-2,CASSLGVLTGELFF
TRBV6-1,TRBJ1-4,CASGRAGEKLFF
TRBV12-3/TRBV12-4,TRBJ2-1,CASSSGVGEQFF
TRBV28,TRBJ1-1,CASSSGQNEAFF
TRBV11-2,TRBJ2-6,CASSLTKGLTF